This T cell receptor beta chain is drawn from a study of blood T cell repertoires in COVID-19. For the study at large: T cells, B-cell-depleted T cells, or PBMCs supplied cDNA or gDNA.

The V gene lost 3 bases and the J gene lost 7 bases, with 16 bases spanning the gap. CDR1 and CDR2 from the germline V gene are LNHDA and SQIVND (reference sequence). The CDR3 consists of 15 residues. As handled by the study authors: By means of reference gene primer amplification, nucleated cell counts were estimated. Method: immunoSEQ multiplex PCR; TCRdb's copy keeps in-frame clones and lacks some. V and J calls and clone size are as listed in that table; D and trimming were resolved from the DNA. Of 14,000 or so clones in the sample, 70% to 90% were seen once. Sequencing was done on a sample of peripheral blood. This chain links TRBV19 with TRBJ1-5; possibly TRBD1 for D (6 bases). The receptor was derived from a man between 35 and 55 years old with active or convalescent COVID-19. DNA for the CDR3: TGTGCCAGTAGTATCCCACAGGGTCTGATCCAGCCCCAGCATTTT. Translating it yields CASSIPQGLIQPQHF.